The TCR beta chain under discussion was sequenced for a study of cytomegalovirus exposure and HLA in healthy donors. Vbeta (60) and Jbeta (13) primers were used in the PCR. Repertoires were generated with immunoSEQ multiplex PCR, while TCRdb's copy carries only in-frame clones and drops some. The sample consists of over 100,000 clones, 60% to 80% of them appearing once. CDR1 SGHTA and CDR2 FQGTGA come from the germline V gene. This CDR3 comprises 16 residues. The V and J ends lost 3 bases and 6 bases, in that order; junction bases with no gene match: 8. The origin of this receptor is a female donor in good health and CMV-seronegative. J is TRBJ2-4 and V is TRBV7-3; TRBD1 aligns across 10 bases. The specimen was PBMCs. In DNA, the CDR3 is TGTGCCAGCAGCTTCGGGGACAGGGGCGATAGAAACATTCAGTACTTC. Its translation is CASSFGDRGDRNIQYF.